A selection of T cell receptor beta chains follows, all from one sample in a study of control samples from healthy donors and cancer patients. The protocol was immunoSEQ multiplex PCR, while the TCRdb copy is restricted to in-frame clones and leaves out a portion. The sample includes about 120,000 clones, over 75% of them seen just once. Source material: blood. These receptors came from a young man in good health. CDR3s include the opening cysteine and the closing phenylalanine or tryptophan. D genes are given only for firm matches. Only part of the rows carry a size: once, few, many, or a class if the clone is expanded.

>TRBJ2-5|.|TRBV7-3|.
TGTGCCAGCAGCTTAGCGGCCCTGGAGGCAGAGACCCAGTACTTC
CASSLAALEAETQYF
>TRBJ1-6|TRBD1|TRBV5-1|once
TGCGCCAGCAGCTGGTCCGGGACAGGGGATAATTCACCCCTCCACTTT
CASSWSGTGDNSPLHF
>TRBJ2-5|.|TRBV5-1|.
TGCGCCAGCAGCTTTTTTACGGGTACTCAAGAGACCCAGTACTTC
CASSFFTGTQETQYF
>TRBJ1-2|.|TRBV6-5|.
TGTGCCAGCAGCGACAGCTATGGCTACACCTTC
CASSDSYGYTF
>TRBJ1-5|.|TRBV19|.
TGTGCCAGTAGTATAGGTCTGGATTTGGTTGGGGGGGGCCAGCCCCAGCATTTT
CASSIGLDLVGGGQPQHF
>TRBJ1-2|.|TRBV5-4|few
TGTGCCAGCAGCCCACGACAGGAAACTTCGATCGGCTACACCTTC
CASSPRQETSIGYTF
>TRBJ2-2|.|TRBV5-1|.
TGCGCCAGCAGCCTGGGCGGGGGCGGTAGGACCGGGGAGCTGTTTTTT
CASSLGGGGRTGELFF
>TRBJ1-2|.|TRBV28|.
TGTGCCAGCAGTTTAGATGCCGTGGCAGATGGCTACACCTTC
CASSLDAVADGYTF
>TRBJ2-7|.|TRBV12-3/TRBV12-4|once
TGTGCCAGCAGCCGCAGCCCCGAGCAGTACTTC
CASSRSPEQYF
>TRBJ1-2|.|TRBV7-8|.
TGTGCCAGCAGCTTGCTTCACGCAGGGATAATCCAATATGGCTACACCTTC
CASSLLHAGIIQYGYTF
>TRBJ2-2|TRBD2|TRBV11-2|.
TGTGCCAGCAGCTTAGTGCGGGAGAGCGGGGAGCTGTTTTTT
CASSLVRESGELFF
>TRBJ2-3|.|TRBV6-4|.
TGTGCCAGCAGTGATGGCGGGAGCACAGATACGCAGTATTTT
CASSDGGSTDTQYF
>TRBJ2-1|TRBD2|TRBV3-1/TRBV3-2|.
TGTGCCAGCAGCCAAGGCGGACTAGCGGGAAGCTATGAGCAGTTCTTC
CASSQGGLAGSYEQFF
>TRBJ1-3|TRBD1|TRBV7-9|.
TGTGCCAGCAGCCCCTTCTCGGACAGGCGAAGTGGAAACACCATATATTTT
CASSPFSDRRSGNTIYF
>TRBJ2-1|.|TRBV28|.
TGTGCCAGCAGTTTCCGCGAGCAGTTCTTC
CASSFREQFF